This T cell receptor (beta chain) was recovered during a study of vaccination and CD4 T cells after COVID-19. In the case of this clonotype: Its target is not known.

Sequenced with the Oncomine TCR Beta short-read assay was DNA taken from cultured CD4+ T cells. Using its own MiXCR run on the PCR reads, TCRdb lists one record per CDR3 protein. The data hold approximately 20,000 distinct CDR3 sequences, with 80% to 85% observed a single time. Trimming took off 1 base at V and 3 bases at J, with 13 bases between the two ends. This CDR3 has 16 amino acids. Looked up from germline, CDR1 is DFQATT and CDR2 is SNEGSKA (reference sequence). Treatment of the sample: approximately nine-day PBMC culture with coronavirus spike peptide pools or control peptides (ViraFEST assay).

The genes are TRBV20-1 and TRBJ1-6, with a tentative D call TRBD1 (5 bases). This TCR was sampled from a human donor who received a COVID-19 vaccine. The source material was CD4+ T cells from blood, cultured in vitro, sampled after SARS-CoV-2 vaccination. The CDR3 nucleotides are TGCAGTGCTAGAGGGCAGGGAGGATACTATAATTCACCCCTCCACTTT. Protein product: CSARGQGGYYNSPLHF.